This T cell receptor (beta chain) was recovered during a study of blood T cell repertoires in COVID-19. Sequencing was performed with immunoSEQ multiplex PCR; in TCRdb, only in-frame clones are kept and a portion is missing. In the table there are 70,000 to 95,000 clones, around 90% of which are singletons. The sample comprised peripheral blood. The TCR was taken from a man in his sixties or seventies with acute or convalescent COVID-19.

The CDR3 region has the DNA TGTGCCAGCAAGGACACGCGCGGGGTGCAGTACTTC. Translated, it gives CASKDTRGVQYF. This chain joins TRBV3-1 (or the pseudogene TRBV3-2) and TRBJ2-7, with D possibly matching TRBD2 (6 bases). Trimming shortened V by 7 bases and J by 9 bases, and 16 bases separated the two germline ends. The V gene's germline CDR1 is LGHDT and CDR2 YNNKEL (reference sequence). This CDR3 contains 12 residues.